These 25 T cell receptor beta chains came from one sample sequenced in a study of T cells in Graves' hyperthyroidism and ophthalmopathy. Amplification targeted TCR beta CDR3 regions from RNA transcripts. During a first-round RT-PCR of the TCR CDR3, the HTBI primer set was used. MiXCR, applied by TCRdb to the multiplex PCR reads, yields one record per CDR3 protein. The top ten clones hold approximately 8.2% of a sample with just over 550,000 distinct CDR3 sequences, roughly 46% of them seen once. Sequenced sample: peripheral blood or thyroid tissue (not recorded which). All receptors derive from a woman between 18 and 29 years old with Graves' hyperthyroidism.

This clonotype was seen a few times. This chain links TRBV7-9 with TRBJ2-7; D might be TRBD1 (6 bases). Germline loops: CDR1 SEHNR, CDR2 FQNEAQ (reference sequence). V gave up 1 base and J gave up 2 bases, with 12 bases separating them. The CDR3 totals 15 residues. CDR3: CASSLGTEEAYEQYF. The DNA of the CDR3 is TGTGCCAGCAGCTTAGGGACAGAAGAGGCCTACGAGCAGTACTTC.

The sample holds many counts of this clonotype. The CDR3, as DNA: TGTGCCAGCAGTCCGAGGGGGGGTTCACCCCTCCACTTT. It specifies CASSPRGGSPLHF. The J gene is TRBJ1-6, the V gene TRBV2; tentative D call: TRBD1 (6 bases). Germline CDR1 is SNHLY and CDR2 is FYNNEI. The CDR3 contains 13 residues. V lost 5 bases, J lost 9 bases, and 11 bases lay in between.

This clonotype was counted only a few times. J is TRBJ1-1 and V is TRBV15, with 7 bases aligning to TRBD1. V gave up 1 base and J gave up 1 base; unmatched junction bases: 6. Germline V gene lookup returns CDR1 LNHNV and CDR2 YYDKDF (reference sequence). The length of the CDR3 is 16 residues. The CDR3 DNA reads TGTGCCACCAGCAGAGTTAGGGGGCGGGGGAACACTGAAGCTTTCTTT. This codes for CATSRVRGRGNTEAFF.

The rearrangement uses TRBV5-4 and TRBJ2-7, with 9 bases identical to TRBD1. Germline CDR1 is SGHNT and CDR2 is YYREEE (reference sequence). The CDR3 consists of 14 residues. The V segment lost 5 bases and the J segment 1 base; nucleotides outside the gene matches: 4. The CDR3 here is CASRAGTGSYEQYF. CDR3 coding DNA: TGTGCCAGCAGGGCCGGGACAGGGTCCTACGAGCAGTACTTC.

On this clonotype itself: A single base separates this from a much larger clone, so it may be a read error. The V and J genes are TRBV29-1 and TRBJ1-5; 7 bases match TRBD1. Germline-derived CDR1 and CDR2 are SQVTM and ANQGSEA. The trim removed 8 bases at V and 5 bases at J, leaving 12 bases unmatched. The CDR3 runs to 14 residues. The CDR3: CSPSGGRGYQPQHF. DNA for the CDR3: TGCAGCCCCTCGGGTGGCAGGGGGTATCAGCCCCAGCATTTT.

This clonotype was counted only a few times. CDR3 amino acids: CASGWMDRVQETQYF. CDR3 nucleotides: TGTGCTAGTGGTTGGATGGACAGGGTGCAAGAGACCCAGTACTTC. V usage is TRBV12-3 or TRBV12-4 and J usage is TRBJ2-5; 8 nucleotides match TRBD1. There are 15 residues in the CDR3.

This chain links TRBV6-5 with TRBJ2-7, with 8 bases that match TRBD2. Germline CDR1 MNHEY, CDR2 SVGAGI. Germline trimming cut 0 bases from V and 3 bases from J; bases unmatched to any gene: 4. CDR3 size: 15 residues. As DNA, the CDR3 is TGTGCCAGCAGTTACTCAACTAGCGGCCACTACGAGCAGTACTTC. Its protein product is CASSYSTSGHYEQYF.

CDR3 DNA: TGTGCCAGCAGCTACCAAGGGGACCGACTGAACCCCTATGGCTACACCTTC. This translates into CASSYQGDRLNPYGYTF. This chain uses TRBV7-9 with TRBJ1-2; possibly TRBD1 for D (5 bases). CDR3 length equals 17 residues. The germline V gene has CDR1 SEHNR and CDR2 FQNEAQ (reference sequence). The germline V and J ends were trimmed by 4 bases and 4 bases, with 22 bases remaining between them.

There are many counts of this clonotype. The V call is TRBV19, the J call TRBJ2-6, with D maybe TRBD1 (6 bases). Germline CDR1 LNHDA, CDR2 SQIVND (reference sequence). The V end was cut by 9 bases, the J end by 0 bases, with 12 bases between. The CDR3 has 15 residues. The CDR3 loop is CASSLDSSGANVLTF. The CDR3 DNA reads as TGTGCCAGCAGCTTGGACAGCTCTGGGGCCAACGTCCTGACTTTC. Full variable domain (remainder filled in from reference TRBV19 and TRBJ2-6): DGGITQSPKYLFRKEGQNVTLSCEQNLNHDAMYWYRQDPGQGLRLIYYSQIVNDFQKGDIAEGYSVSREKKESFPLTVTSAQKNPTAFYLCASSLDSSGANVLTFGAGSRLTVL.

V and J are TRBV14 and TRBJ1-2; no clear D. Trimming shortened V by 8 bases and J by 8 bases, and 15 bases separated the two germline ends. The CDR3 extends over 12 amino acids. The germline CDR1 and CDR2 sequences are SGHDN and FVKESK. The CDR3 DNA reads as TGTGCCAGCTCAGGCTCGCTAGGGGGCTACACCTTC. Residues: CASSGSLGGYTF.

The table lists this clonotype with a few counts. This sequence joins TRBV7-9 and TRBJ2-7, with 9 nucleotides matching TRBD1. V trimming: 5 bases; J trimming: 7 bases; junction bases outside the gene matches: 9. This CDR3 comprises 14 residues. Germline CDR1 SEHNR, CDR2 FQNEAQ (reference sequence). The CDR3 is CASSPRTGVGEQYF. The CDR3, as DNA: TGTGCCAGCAGCCCACGGACAGGGGTGGGAGAGCAGTACTTC.

This clonotype turned up a few times. V usage is TRBV5-1 and J usage is TRBJ2-7, with D unclear. V lost 0 bases, J lost 4 bases, and 14 bases lay in between. The germline V gene has CDR1 SGHRS and CDR2 YFSETQ. The CDR3 is 15 residues long. This CDR3 is CASSLGWMRSYEQYF. DNA of the CDR3: TGCGCCAGCAGCTTGGGGTGGATGCGCTCTTACGAGCAGTACTTC.

The chain combines TRBV19 with TRBJ2-5; D perhaps matches TRBD1 (5 bases). Trimming cost V 3 bases and J 2 bases, with 16 bases left between them. This CDR3 is built from 16 residues. Germline V lookup: CDR1 LNHDA, CDR2 SQIVND (reference sequence). Here the CDR3 reads CASSIVATVTQETQYF. The CDR3 DNA sequence: TGTGCCAGTAGTATCGTCGCGACAGTAACGCAAGAGACCCAGTACTTC.

With regard to this clonotype: Just one base apart from a much larger clone, this may be a read error. The chain employs TRBV15 and TRBJ2-7; D call uncertain. Trimming pared 0 bases from V and 7 bases from J, leaving 16 bases between. The germline gives CDR1 LNHNV, CDR2 YYDKDF (reference sequence). The CDR3 covers 15 residues. The CDR3 here is CATSRDLNFSSEQYF. The DNA of the CDR3 is TGTGCCACCAGCAGAGATTTGAACTTTTCCTCGGAGCAGTACTTC.

This clonotype was seen ten or more times. This rearrangement joins TRBV2 to TRBJ2-7; no firm D call. Germline V CDR1 and CDR2: SNHLY, FYNNEI. The CDR3 is 12 amino acids. The germline V and J ends were trimmed by 8 bases and 9 bases, with 17 bases remaining between them. In nucleotides, the CDR3 is TGTGCCAGCCGGACGGTCTCCCGAGGGCAGTACTTC. It codes for CASRTVSRGQYF.

This clonotype appeared a single time. V is TRBV15 and J is TRBJ2-7, with 10 bases lining up with TRBD2. J lost 7 bases, V lost 4 bases, and 13 bases had no gene match. The germline gives CDR1 LNHNV, CDR2 YYDKDF (reference sequence). CDR3 size: 16 residues. CDR3 nucleotide sequence: TGTGCCACCAGCATACGTACTAGCGGGACTTACAATGAGCAGTACTTC. Its protein product is CATSIRTSGTYNEQYF.

As concerns this clonotype: A much bigger clone sits one base away, suggesting this may be a read error. The CDR3 coding sequence is TGTGCCACCTTCCAGACCCTGAACACTGAAGCTTCCTTT. Protein product: CATFQTLNTEASF. This sequence joins TRBV2 and TRBJ1-1; D remains unclear. The CDR3 loop spans 13 amino acids. In germline, CDR1 is SNHLY, CDR2 FYNNEI.

This clonotype was counted at least ten times. The chain has TRBV7-7 and TRBJ2-2, with D tentatively TRBD2 (6 bases). CDR1 and CDR2 (germline): SSHAT, FNYEAQ (reference sequence). This CDR3 comprises 16 residues. V lost 2 bases and J lost 2, with 12 bases in between. Here the CDR3 DNA reads TGTGCCAGCAGCTTAAGTTCTAGCGTCAACACCGGGGAGCTGTTTTTT. This encodes CASSLSSSVNTGELFF.

Worth noting for this clonotype: It may be a read error: a sequence one base away is much more abundant. The chain employs TRBV2 and TRBJ1-5; possible D gene TRBD1, 5 bases. The V gene's germline CDR1 is SNHLY and CDR2 FYNNEI. The V end was cut by 8 bases, the J end by 1 base, with 9 bases between. The CDR3 sequence is 13 residues long. CDR3 sequence reads: CASGGESNQPQHF. Written as DNA, the CDR3 is TGTGCCAGCGGGGGGGAGAGCAATCAGCCCCAGCATTTT.

The chain couples TRBV29-1 to TRBJ1-2; D is unclear. The CDR3 has 14 amino acids. Trimming removed 4 bases from V and 6 bases from J, with 18 bases in between. Per the germline V gene, CDR1 is SQVTM and CDR2 is ANQGSEA. The CDR3 region is CSVGGGSSADGYTF. The CDR3 DNA reads TGCAGCGTTGGTGGAGGAAGCTCAGCGGATGGCTACACCTTC.

The J gene is TRBJ1-5, the V gene TRBV7-9, with unresolved D. Germline assignment: CDR1 SEHNR and CDR2 FQNEAQ (reference sequence). This CDR3 spans 15 amino acids. Trimming cost V 6 bases and J 1 base, with 13 bases left between them. The CDR3 sequence: CASSLGWESNQPQHF. The CDR3 region has the DNA TGTGCCAGCAGTTTGGGCTGGGAGAGCAATCAGCCCCAGCATTTT.

The chain carries TRBV7-9 and TRBJ1-6; D remains ambiguous. V gave up 5 bases and J gave up 8 bases, with 16 bases separating them. The germline V gene has CDR1 SEHNR and CDR2 FQNEAQ (reference sequence). The CDR3 has 15 residues. This chain's CDR3 is CASSAEWRADSPLHF. For the CDR3, the DNA is TGTGCCAGCAGCGCTGAATGGAGGGCCGATTCACCCCTCCACTTT.

This clonotype was recorded a few times. The chain joins TRBV19 to TRBJ2-5; D is uncertain. V lost 3 bases and J lost 9, with 23 bases in between. The CDR3 has 16 residues. Germline-derived CDR1 and CDR2 are LNHDA and SQIVND (reference sequence). The CDR3 DNA sequence: TGTGCCAGTAGTATCTCGTTGGGGAATGAAGAGATGTCCCAGTACTTC. Translating gives CASSISLGNEEMSQYF.

The chain has TRBV10-3 and TRBJ2-7; the D gene could be TRBD1 or TRBD2 (5 bases each). From germline, CDR1 is ENHRY and CDR2 SYGVKD. The V and J ends lost 5 bases and 2 bases respectively, with 16 bases between them. There are 15 residues in the CDR3. The CDR3 DNA reads as TGTGCCATCAGTCCGACCGAGGGGCAGGCCTACGAGCAGTACTTC. It is translated as CAISPTEGQAYEQYF.

The chain employs TRBV2 and TRBJ2-7; D tentatively fits TRBD1 or TRBD2 (5 bases each). The CDR3 is 15 residues long. V lost 5 bases and J lost 2, with 16 bases in between. Germline-derived CDR1 and CDR2 are SNHLY and FYNNEI. The CDR3 sequence: CASSYTGTATYEQYF. CDR3 in DNA: TGTGCCAGCAGTTATACCGGGACGGCTACCTACGAGCAGTACTTC.